These 27 T cell receptor beta chains were all obtained from the same sample, sequenced in a study of control samples from healthy donors and cancer patients. Profiled with immunoSEQ multiplex PCR; TCRdb holds only in-frame clones, not every one. Among about 120,000 clones listed, just under 95% were seen once. The sequenced sample was blood. These receptors all stem from a man aged 18 to 29 in good health.

The chain employs TRBV4-1 and TRBJ1-2; tentatively, D is TRBD1 (5 bases). Trimming cost V 2 bases and J 8 bases, with 15 bases left between them. This CDR3 has 14 residues. Looked up from germline, CDR1 is MGHRA and CDR2 is YSYEKL. The CDR3 here is CASSQIQVVGGYTF. The CDR3 coding sequence is TGCGCCAGCAGCCAAATACAGGTGGTTGGGGGCTACACCTTC.

This clone occurred once. The rearrangement links TRBV29-1 to TRBJ1-3; the D is unclear. With 4 bases removed from V and 9 bases from J, the gap between germline ends came to 16 bases. The CDR3 sequence is 13 residues long. Germline-derived CDR1 and CDR2 are SQVTM and ANQGSEA. The CDR3 nucleotides read TGCAGCGTTGGCCCCGGGGTGGGGTGCACCATATATTTT. Translation gives CSVGPGVGCTIYF.

The CDR3 DNA follows: TGTGCCAGCAGCCCTAGTGATGTTCGGGGGGGTGTCAATGAGCAGTTCTTC. It encodes CASSPSDVRGGVNEQFF. V usage is TRBV9 and J usage is TRBJ2-1; 8 positions agree with TRBD2. Germline V gene data show CDR1 as SGDLS and CDR2 as YYNGEE. J was trimmed by 6 bases and V by 4 bases; bases with no gene match: 15. This CDR3 is 17 amino acids long.

The rearrangement joins TRBV3-1 (or the pseudogene TRBV3-2) to TRBJ2-5, with D maybe TRBD1 (5 bases). V gave up 4 bases and J gave up 5 bases, with 17 bases separating them. The CDR3 contains 15 residues. Looked up from germline, CDR1 is LGHDT and CDR2 is YNNKEL (reference sequence). In nucleotides, the CDR3 is TGTGCCAGCAGCCGTTCTGACTTTAAGGGGGAGACCCAGTACTTC. Encoded protein: CASSRSDFKGETQYF.

This chain connects TRBV7-4 to TRBJ1-5; D gene unclear. V was cut by 2 bases and J by 0 bases, with 20 bases left in between. Germline assignment: CDR1 SGHVT and CDR2 SQSDAQ. The CDR3 has 19 amino acids. The CDR3 DNA sequence: TGTGCCAGCAGCTTAACCGCAGGCAAACGCGATAATAGCAATCAGCCCCAGCATTTT. It specifies CASSLTAGKRDNSNQPQHF. The entire variable domain, with the rest obtained from reference TRBV7-4 and TRBJ1-5, is as follows: GAGVSQSPRYKVAKRGRDVALRCDSISGHVTLYWYRQTLGQGSEVLTYSQSDAQRDKSGRPSGRFSAERPERSVSTLKIQRTEQGDSAVYLCASSLTAGKRDNSNQPQHFGDGTRLSIL.

This sequence joins TRBV13 and TRBJ2-7; D possibly corresponds to TRBD1 (6 bases). Deletions cut 4 bases from V and 2 bases from J, with 12 bases between. The CDR3 totals 14 residues. Germline CDR1 reads PRHDT; CDR2 reads FYEKMQ (reference sequence). The CDR3 loop reads CASSSMGATYEQYF. As DNA, the CDR3 is TGTGCCAGCAGCTCGATGGGGGCAACCTACGAGCAGTACTTC.

The sample holds a few counts of this clone. The rearrangement joins TRBV28 to TRBJ2-4; 8 nucleotides agree with TRBD2. CDR3 length: 15 amino acids. Germline lookup yields CDR1 MDHEN and CDR2 SYDVKM. V was clipped by 5 bases and J by 8 bases; unmatched bases: 11. CDR3 in amino acids: CASSPNRGGPDIQYF. The CDR3 region has the DNA TGTGCCAGCAGTCCAAACCGGGGGGGCCCGGACATTCAGTACTTC.

CDR3 coding DNA: TGTGCCAGCTCACCTCCATCCGGACGCTACGAGCAGTACTTC. It is translated as CASSPPSGRYEQYF. The chain recombines TRBV18 with TRBJ2-7, with D unresolved. The CDR3 has 14 residues. V was cut by 3 bases and J by 3 bases, with 12 bases left in between. From germline, CDR1 is KGHSH and CDR2 LQKENI. Full variable domain (remainder filled in from reference TRBV18 and TRBJ2-7): NAGVMQNPRHLVRRRGQEARLRCSPMKGHSHVYWYRQLPEEGLKFMVYLQKENIIDESGMPKERFSAEFPKEGPSILRIQQVVRGDSAAYFCASSPPSGRYEQYFGPGTRLTVT.

The J gene is TRBJ2-2, the V gene TRBV7-2; TRBD2 aligns across 8 bases. The CDR3 totals 17 residues. J gave up 3 bases and V 2 bases, and 8 bases lay outside the gene matches. In germline, CDR1 is SGHTA, CDR2 FQGNSA. This chain's CDR3 is CASSLHAGGADTGELFF. CDR3 nucleotides: TGTGCCAGCAGCTTACACGCCGGGGGGGCAGACACCGGGGAGCTGTTTTTT.

V gene TRBV11-3 combines with J gene TRBJ2-1; TRBD2 is a possible D gene (5 bases). The CDR3 is made up of 14 amino acids. In germline, CDR1 is SGHNT, CDR2 YENEEA. With 5 bases removed from V and 9 bases from J, the gap between germline ends came to 17 bases. The CDR3 DNA reads TGTGCCAGCAGCCTCAATAGCGTGAAATTTGAGCAGTTCTTC. This codes for CASSLNSVKFEQFF.

This clone was recorded once. The chain recombines TRBV7-6 with TRBJ1-1; 8 bases fit TRBD1. The CDR3 has 15 amino acids. The V segment lost 5 bases and the J segment 0 bases; nucleotides outside the gene matches: 5. Germline V gene sequence: CDR1 SGHVS, CDR2 FNYEAQ. The CDR3 DNA sequence: TGTGCCAGCAGCCCCGAGACAGGGGTGAACACTGAAGCTTTCTTT. This sequence encodes CASSPETGVNTEAFF.

Concerning this clone itself: Other DNA sequences in this sample translate to the same CDR3. The rearrangement uses TRBV6-2 or TRBV6-3 and TRBJ2-2; 9 bases match TRBD2. The CDR3 is 16 residues long. J was trimmed by 6 bases and V by 2 bases; bases with no gene match: 7. Germline values: CDR1 MNHEY, CDR2 SVGEGT. Written as DNA, the CDR3 is TGTGCCAGCAGTTACCGGGCGGCGGGGGGGGCCGGGGAGCTGTTTTTT. This gives the protein CASSYRAAGGAGELFF.

This sequence joins TRBV5-1 and TRBJ1-3; D unresolved. Germline V CDR1 and CDR2: SGHRS, YFSETQ. This CDR3 spans 16 amino acids. V lost 7 bases and J 2 bases, leaving 19 bases between the germline ends. For the CDR3, the DNA is TGCGCCAGCGATCCTGGAAGTAGTACCACTGGAAACACCATATATTTT. Encoded protein: CASDPGSSTTGNTIYF.

The rearrangement links TRBV6-5 to TRBJ1-2; a weak D match, TRBD1 (5 bases). This CDR3 has 14 residues. Germline assignment: CDR1 MNHEY and CDR2 SVGAGI. The germline V and J ends were trimmed by 5 bases and 4 bases, with 14 bases remaining between them. CDR3 region: CASSTLERGYGYTF. Written as DNA, the CDR3 is TGTGCCAGCAGTACCCTTGAGAGGGGCTATGGCTACACCTTC.

The J gene is TRBJ1-2, the V gene TRBV6-5, with D possibly being TRBD1 (5 bases). Germline V CDR1 and CDR2: MNHEY, SVGAGI. The CDR3 loop spans 13 amino acids. Trimming pared 2 bases from V and 6 bases from J, leaving 10 bases between. This CDR3 reads CASSYRGGDGYTF. The CDR3 DNA reads as TGTGCCAGCAGTTACCGCGGAGGGGATGGCTACACCTTC.

CDR3 bases: TGTGCCAGCAGCCCGGACAGGGGGCTAGGAGGGGCCAACGTCCTGACTTTC. Translation gives CASSPDRGLGGANVLTF. This chain joins TRBV3-1 (or the pseudogene TRBV3-2) and TRBJ2-6, with 11 bases that match TRBD1. The CDR3 sequence is 17 residues long. The V segment lost 4 bases and the J segment 4 bases; nucleotides outside the gene matches: 6. Germline assignment: CDR1 LGHDT and CDR2 YNNKEL (reference sequence).

The chain combines TRBV7-9 with TRBJ2-2; 8 bases map to TRBD1. There are 15 residues in the CDR3. CDR1 and CDR2 (germline): SEHNR, FQNEAQ (reference sequence). V gave up 4 bases and J gave up 2 bases; unmatched junction bases: 3. The CDR3 region is CASSSGQGNTGELFF. DNA of the CDR3: TGTGCCAGCAGCTCCGGACAGGGCAACACCGGGGAGCTGTTTTTT.

The rearrangement joins TRBV6-5 to TRBJ1-2; no clear D. The germline V gene encodes CDR1 MNHEY and CDR2 SVGAGI. V lost 5 bases and J 4 bases, leaving 14 bases between the germline ends. There are 14 residues in the CDR3. CDR3 residues: CASSPQRTPYGYTF. The CDR3 bases are TGTGCCAGCAGTCCCCAGAGGACTCCCTATGGCTACACCTTC.

The chain combines TRBV5-1 with TRBJ1-2, with D perhaps matching TRBD1 (6 bases). Trimming removed 4 bases from V and 4 bases from J, with 11 bases in between. The germline V gene encodes CDR1 SGHRS and CDR2 YFSETQ. This CDR3 contains 13 residues. CDR3: CASSPDSGYGYTF. In DNA form, the CDR3 reads TGCGCCAGCAGCCCGGACAGCGGCTATGGCTACACCTTC.

The rearrangement uses TRBV5-1 and TRBJ2-7, with 13 nucleotides matching TRBD2. The ends lost 4 bases at V and 3 bases at J; junction bases unmatched: 7. The CDR3 spans 16 residues. Germline CDR1 and CDR2: SGHRS and YFSETQ. The CDR3 bases are TGCGCCAGCAGCCCGCCGCGACTAGCGGGGGGCTACGAGCAGTACTTC. Protein sequence: CASSPPRLAGGYEQYF.

The chain employs TRBV2 and TRBJ1-2; no definite D call. In germline, CDR1 is SNHLY, CDR2 FYNNEI. With 2 bases removed from V and 5 bases from J, the gap between germline ends came to 9 bases. This CDR3 has 13 residues. CDR3 in amino acids: CASSEKEGYGYTF. CDR3 nucleotides: TGTGCCAGCAGTGAAAAAGAAGGTTATGGCTACACCTTC.

CDR3 sequence: CSVDRANTEAFF. In DNA, the CDR3 is TGCAGCGTTGACAGGGCGAACACTGAAGCTTTCTTT. The V call is TRBV29-1, the J call TRBJ1-1; perhaps TRBD1 as D (5 bases). The CDR3 is 12 amino acids. Trimming took 3 bases from V and 1 from J, leaving 6 bases between them. Looked up from germline, CDR1 is SQVTM and CDR2 is ANQGSEA.

The count of this clone is one. The rearrangement links TRBV10-3 to TRBJ1-6, with TRBD1 matching 11 bases. The germline CDR1 and CDR2 sequences are ENHRY and SYGVKD. The CDR3 runs 14 residues. The J segment lost 7 bases and the V segment lost 4 bases, leaving 0 bases of the junction unmatched. CDR3 coding DNA: TGTGCCATCAGTGGGACAGGGGGCAATTCACCCCTCCACTTT. This translates into CAISGTGGNSPLHF.

The chain recombines TRBV18 with TRBJ1-1, with D possibly matching TRBD1 (5 bases). Looked up from germline, CDR1 is KGHSH and CDR2 is LQKENI. Trimming took 3 bases from V and 0 from J, leaving 14 bases between them. The CDR3 loop spans 16 amino acids. The CDR3 DNA is TGTGCCAGCTCACCGACGGTGGAGGGGATGAACACTGAAGCTTTCTTT. Its protein product is CASSPTVEGMNTEAFF. The full variable domain, with the rest looked up from reference TRBV18 and TRBJ1-1, is NAGVMQNPRHLVRRRGQEARLRCSPMKGHSHVYWYRQLPEEGLKFMVYLQKENIIDESGMPKERFSAEFPKEGPSILRIQQVVRGDSAAYFCASSPTVEGMNTEAFFGQGTRLTVV.

The chain joins TRBV4-1 to TRBJ1-3; the D gene is possibly TRBD1 (5 bases). Trimming stripped 6 bases from V and 3 bases from J, with 9 bases between. CDR3 length equals 13 residues. Germline V gene sequence: CDR1 MGHRA, CDR2 YSYEKL. The CDR3 DNA reads TGCGCCAGCAGGGCAGGGTTTGGAAACACCATATATTTT. It yields the protein CASRAGFGNTIYF.

Only one count was recorded for this clone. The rearrangement joins TRBV2 to TRBJ2-5, with D unresolved. Per germline, CDR1 SNHLY and CDR2 FYNNEI. V was pared by 2 bases and J by 3 bases, with 1 base between. The CDR3 runs 11 residues. CDR3 bases: TGTGCCAGCAGTGAAAAAGAGACCCAGTACTTC. Translating it yields CASSEKETQYF.

Comment on this clone: Other DNA sequences in this specimen translate into the identical CDR3. The chain carries TRBV27 and TRBJ1-4; no definite D call. Germline lookup yields CDR1 MNHEY and CDR2 SMNVEV (reference sequence). Trimming stripped 3 bases from V and 8 bases from J, with 7 bases between. The CDR3 consists of 12 residues. The CDR3 reads CASSFLGEKLFF. The CDR3 nucleotides read TGTGCCAGCAGTTTCCTGGGGGAAAAACTGTTTTTT.